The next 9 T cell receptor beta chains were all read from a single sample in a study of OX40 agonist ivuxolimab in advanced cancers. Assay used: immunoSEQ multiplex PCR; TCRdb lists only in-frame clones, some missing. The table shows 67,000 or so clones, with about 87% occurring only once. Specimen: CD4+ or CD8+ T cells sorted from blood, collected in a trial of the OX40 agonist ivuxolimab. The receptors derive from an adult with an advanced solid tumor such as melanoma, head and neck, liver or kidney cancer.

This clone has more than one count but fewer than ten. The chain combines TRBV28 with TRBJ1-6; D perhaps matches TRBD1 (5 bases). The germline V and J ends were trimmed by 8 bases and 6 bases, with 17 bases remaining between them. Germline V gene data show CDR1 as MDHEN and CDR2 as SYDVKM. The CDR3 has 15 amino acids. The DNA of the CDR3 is TGTGCCAGCGCGGGGTACACAGGAATTAATTCACCCCTCCACTTT. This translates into CASAGYTGINSPLHF.

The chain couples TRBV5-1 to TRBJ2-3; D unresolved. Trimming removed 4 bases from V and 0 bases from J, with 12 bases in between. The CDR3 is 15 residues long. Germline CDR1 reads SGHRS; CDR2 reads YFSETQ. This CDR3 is CASSPAATSTDTQYF. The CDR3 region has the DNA TGCGCCAGCAGCCCCGCAGCGACTAGCACAGATACGCAGTATTTT.

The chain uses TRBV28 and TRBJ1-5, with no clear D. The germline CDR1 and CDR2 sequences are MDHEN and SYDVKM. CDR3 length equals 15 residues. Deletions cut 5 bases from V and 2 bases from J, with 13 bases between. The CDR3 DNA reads TGTGCCAGCAGTCCTCCGGGTTCAGGCAATCAGCCCCAGCATTTT. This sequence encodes CASSPPGSGNQPQHF.

In DNA form, the CDR3 reads TGTGCCAGCAGGTCACTTCGGGGGGCAGATACGCAGTATTTT. Protein sequence: CASRSLRGADTQYF. The chain has TRBV6-5 and TRBJ2-3; TRBD2 matches at 7 bases. The length of the CDR3 is 14 residues. Trimming removed 6 bases from V and 4 bases from J; junction bases left unmatched: 7. Germline V gene data show CDR1 as MNHEY and CDR2 as SVGAGI.

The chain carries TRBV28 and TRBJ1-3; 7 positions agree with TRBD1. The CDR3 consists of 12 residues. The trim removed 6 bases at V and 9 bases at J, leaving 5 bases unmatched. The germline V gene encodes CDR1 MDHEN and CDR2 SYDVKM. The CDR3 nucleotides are TGTGCCAGCAGGGGACAGATCTTCACCATATATTTT. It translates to CASRGQIFTIYF.

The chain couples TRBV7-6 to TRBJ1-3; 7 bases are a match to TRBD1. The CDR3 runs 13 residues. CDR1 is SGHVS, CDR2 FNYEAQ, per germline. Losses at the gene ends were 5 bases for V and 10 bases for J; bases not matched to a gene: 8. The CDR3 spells CASSADRARTIYF. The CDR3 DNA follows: TGTGCCAGCAGCGCTGACAGGGCAAGAACCATATATTTT.

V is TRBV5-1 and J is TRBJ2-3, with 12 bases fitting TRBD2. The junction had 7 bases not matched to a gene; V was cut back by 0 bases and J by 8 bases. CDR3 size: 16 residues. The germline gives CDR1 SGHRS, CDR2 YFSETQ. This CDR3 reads CASSLEPGLAGGTQYF. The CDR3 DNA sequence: TGCGCCAGCAGCTTGGAACCGGGACTAGCGGGCGGTACGCAGTATTTT.

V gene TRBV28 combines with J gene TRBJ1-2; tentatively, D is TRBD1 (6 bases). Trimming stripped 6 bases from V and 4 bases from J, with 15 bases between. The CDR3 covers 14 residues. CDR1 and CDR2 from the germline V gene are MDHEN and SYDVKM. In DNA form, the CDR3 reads TGTGCCAGCAGCTTGACGCGACAGGTCTATGGCTACACCTTC. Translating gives CASSLTRQVYGYTF.

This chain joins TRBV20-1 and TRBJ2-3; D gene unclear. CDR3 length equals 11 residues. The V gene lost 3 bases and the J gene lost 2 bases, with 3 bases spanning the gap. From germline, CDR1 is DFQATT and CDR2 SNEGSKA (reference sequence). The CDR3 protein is CSASFTDTQYF. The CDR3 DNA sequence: TGCAGTGCTAGTTTCACAGATACGCAGTATTTT.